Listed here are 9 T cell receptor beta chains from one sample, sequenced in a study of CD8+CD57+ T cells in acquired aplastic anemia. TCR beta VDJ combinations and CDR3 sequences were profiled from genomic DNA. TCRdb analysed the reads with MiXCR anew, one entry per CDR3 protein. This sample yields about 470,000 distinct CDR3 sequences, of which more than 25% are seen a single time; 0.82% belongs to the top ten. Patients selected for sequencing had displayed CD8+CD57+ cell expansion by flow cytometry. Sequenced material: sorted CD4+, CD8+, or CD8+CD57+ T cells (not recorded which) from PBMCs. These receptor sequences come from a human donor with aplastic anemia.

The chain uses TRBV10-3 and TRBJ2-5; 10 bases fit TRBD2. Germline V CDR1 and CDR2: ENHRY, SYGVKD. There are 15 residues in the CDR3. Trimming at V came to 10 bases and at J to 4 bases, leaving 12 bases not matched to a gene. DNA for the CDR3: TGTGCCAGCAGCAGAGTTAGCGGGGGGCCAGAGACCCAGTACTTC. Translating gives CASSRVSGGPETQYF.

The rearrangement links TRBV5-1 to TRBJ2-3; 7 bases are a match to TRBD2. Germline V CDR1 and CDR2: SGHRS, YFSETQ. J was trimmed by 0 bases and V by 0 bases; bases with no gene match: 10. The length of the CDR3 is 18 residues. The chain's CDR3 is CASSLVGSSGKSTDTQYF. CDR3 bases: TGCGCCAGCAGCTTGGTCGGGTCTAGCGGCAAAAGCACAGATACGCAGTATTTT.

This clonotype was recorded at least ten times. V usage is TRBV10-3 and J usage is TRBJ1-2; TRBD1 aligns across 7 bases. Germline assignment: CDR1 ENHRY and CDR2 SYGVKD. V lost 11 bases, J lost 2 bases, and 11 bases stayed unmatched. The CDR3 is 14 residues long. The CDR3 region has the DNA TGTGCCGTAAAAAGACAGGGTGGAAACTATGGCTACACCTTC. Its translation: CAVKRQGGNYGYTF.

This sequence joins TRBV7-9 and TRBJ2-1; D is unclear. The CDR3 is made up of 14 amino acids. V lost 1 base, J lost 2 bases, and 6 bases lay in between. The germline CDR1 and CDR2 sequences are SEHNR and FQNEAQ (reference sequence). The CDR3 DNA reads TGTGCCAGCAGCTTAGAACTTCCCTACAATGAGCAGTTCTTC. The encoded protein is CASSLELPYNEQFF.

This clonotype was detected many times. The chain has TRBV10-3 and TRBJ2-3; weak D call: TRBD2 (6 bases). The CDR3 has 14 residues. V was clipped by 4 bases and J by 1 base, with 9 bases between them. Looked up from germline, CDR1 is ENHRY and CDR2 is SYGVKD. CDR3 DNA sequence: TGTGCCATCAGTGGGGGCGGGGGCACAGATACGCAGTATTTT. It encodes CAISGGGGTDTQYF.

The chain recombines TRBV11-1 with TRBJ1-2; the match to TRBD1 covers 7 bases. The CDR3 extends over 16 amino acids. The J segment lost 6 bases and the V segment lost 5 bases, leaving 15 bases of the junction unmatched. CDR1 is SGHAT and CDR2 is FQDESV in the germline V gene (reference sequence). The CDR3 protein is CASSQVDRERFNGYTF. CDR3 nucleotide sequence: TGTGCCAGCAGCCAAGTAGACAGGGAAAGGTTTAATGGCTACACCTTC.

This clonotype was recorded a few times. CDR3 in amino acids: CASSLARLEGDTQYF. The CDR3 DNA is TGCGCCAGCAGCTTGGCCAGACTAGAAGGAGATACGCAGTATTTT. The gene calls are TRBV5-1 and TRBJ2-3, with D possibly TRBD2 on 6 matching bases. Germline CDR1 and CDR2: SGHRS and YFSETQ. CDR3 size: 15 residues. Deletions cut 0 bases from V and 5 bases from J, with 13 bases between. Variable domain in full (rest from reference TRBV5-1 and TRBJ2-3): KAGVTQTPRYLIKTRGQQVTLSCSPISGHRSVSWYQQTPGQGLQFLFEYFSETQRNKGNFPGRFSGRQFSNSRSEMNVSTLELGDSALYLCASSLARLEGDTQYFGPGTRLTVL.

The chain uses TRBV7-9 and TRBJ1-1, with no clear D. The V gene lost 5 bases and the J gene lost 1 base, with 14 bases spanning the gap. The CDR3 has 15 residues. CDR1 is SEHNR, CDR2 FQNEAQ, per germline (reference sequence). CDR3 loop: CASSPLPQENTEAFF. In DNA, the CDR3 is TGTGCCAGCAGCCCTCTTCCCCAGGAGAACACTGAAGCTTTCTTT.

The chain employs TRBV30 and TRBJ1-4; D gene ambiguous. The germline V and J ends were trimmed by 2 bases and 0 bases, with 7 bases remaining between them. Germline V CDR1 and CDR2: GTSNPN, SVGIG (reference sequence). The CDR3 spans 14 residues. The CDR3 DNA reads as TGTGCCTGGAGTCCAACCCCAACTAATGAAAAACTGTTTTTT. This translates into CAWSPTPTNEKLFF.